These T cell receptor beta chains were read from a single sample in a study of cytomegalovirus exposure and HLA in healthy donors. Libraries were prepared by immunoSEQ multiplex PCR; TCRdb keeps only in-frame clonotypes and omits some of them. The sample contains more than 95,000 clones, 86% of which appear only once. Sequencing input: PBMCs. The receptors originated from a man between 18 and 29 years old in good health and CMV-seronegative. The CDR3 runs from the conserved cysteine through the conserved F or W. D genes are given only for firm matches. Clone size is stated in some rows and not others, as once, few, many or a class when expanded.

clone size,V gene,D gene,CDR3 length,J gene,CDR3 protein,CDR3 DNA
.,TRBV11-2,TRBD1,13,TRBJ2-7,CASSLGQSYEQYF,TGTGCCAGCAGCCTGGGACAGTCCTACGAGCAGTACTTC
.,TRBV19,.,15,TRBJ2-1,CASSQPGSLRNEQFF,TGTGCCAGTAGTCAACCGGGATCCCTAAGGAATGAGCAGTTCTTC
.,TRBV10-2,.,14,TRBJ2-2,CASIKDGVTGELFF,TGCGCCAGCATAAAGGACGGGGTCACCGGGGAGCTGTTTTTT
once,TRBV19,TRBD2,15,TRBJ2-1,CASSPLAGAYNEQFF,TGTGCCAGTAGTCCACTAGCGGGAGCTTACAATGAGCAGTTCTTC
.,TRBV7-2,TRBD2,16,TRBJ2-2,CASSAGLAGVTGELFF,TGTGCCAGCAGCGCCGGACTAGCGGGAGTAACCGGGGAGCTGTTTTTT
.,TRBV2,TRBD2,16,TRBJ2-7,CASSDTSGRLPYEQYF,TGTGCCAGCAGTGATACTAGCGGGAGGCTCCCCTACGAGCAGTACTTC
.,TRBV6-1,.,13,TRBJ1-1,CASSDFMGSEAFF,TGTGCCAGCAGTGATTTTATGGGGAGTGAAGCTTTCTTT
once,TRBV14,.,16,TRBJ2-5,CASSQDRLSQLKTQYF,TGTGCCAGCAGCCAAGATAGGTTGTCACAGTTAAAGACCCAGTACTTC
.,TRBV4-1,TRBD2,17,TRBJ2-7,CASSQGRLAGEDYEQYF,TGCGCCAGCAGCCAAGGGCGACTAGCGGGGGAGGACTACGAGCAGTACTTC
.,TRBV7-9,.,16,TRBJ2-2,CASSLGGAGRTGELFF,TGTGCCAGCAGCTTGGGAGGAGCAGGCCGAACCGGGGAGCTGTTTTTT
few,TRBV7-9,TRBD1,16,TRBJ1-2,CASSHSTGVLLLGYTF,TGTGCCAGCAGCCATTCCACAGGGGTTTTACTTTTAGGCTACACCTTC
.,TRBV18,.,16,TRBJ1-5,CASSENASPGDQPQHF,TGTGCCAGCTCAGAGAACGCCTCCCCAGGGGATCAGCCCCAGCATTTT
.,TRBV7-8,TRBD2,15,TRBJ2-7,CASSLGAGAAYEQYF,TGTGCCAGCAGCTTAGGAGCGGGGGCTGCCTACGAGCAGTACTTC
.,TRBV7-9,TRBD1,15,TRBJ1-2,CASRPPGQALYGYTF,TGTGCCAGCAGGCCACCGGGACAGGCCCTCTATGGCTACACCTTC
once,TRBV7-6,TRBD2,20,TRBJ2-1,CASSLGSSSGGARYDNEQFF,TGTGCCAGCAGCTTAGGGTCGAGTAGCGGGGGGGCCCGTTATGACAATGAGCAGTTCTTC
.,TRBV9,TRBD1,15,TRBJ1-2,CASSAGQGAGYGYTF,TGTGCCAGCAGCGCCGGACAGGGGGCTGGCTATGGCTACACCTTC